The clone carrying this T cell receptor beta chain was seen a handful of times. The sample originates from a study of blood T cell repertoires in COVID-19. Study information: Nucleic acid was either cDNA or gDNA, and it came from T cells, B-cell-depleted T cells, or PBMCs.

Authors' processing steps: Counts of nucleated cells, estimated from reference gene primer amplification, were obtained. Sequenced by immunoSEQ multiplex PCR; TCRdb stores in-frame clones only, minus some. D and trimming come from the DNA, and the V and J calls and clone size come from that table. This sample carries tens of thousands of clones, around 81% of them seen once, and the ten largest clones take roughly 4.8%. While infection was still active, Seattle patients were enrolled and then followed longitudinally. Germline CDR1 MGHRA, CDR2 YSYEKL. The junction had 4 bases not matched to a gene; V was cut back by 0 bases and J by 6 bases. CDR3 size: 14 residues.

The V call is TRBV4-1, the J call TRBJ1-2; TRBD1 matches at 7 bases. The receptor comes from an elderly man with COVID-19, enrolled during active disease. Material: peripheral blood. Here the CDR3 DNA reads TGCGCCAGCAGCCAAGATCACAGGGGCGATGGCTACACCTTC. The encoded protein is CASSQDHRGDGYTF.